This T cell receptor (beta chain) was documented in a study of cytomegalovirus exposure and HLA in healthy donors (dated by TCRdb to 2017 to 2019). For the study in its entirety: An earlier analysis of more than 550 of the donors reported 276 Gb of sequence data and roughly 120 million unique TCR beta sequences obtained from 150 million to 200 million T cells. Along with the roughly 670-subject first cohort, a separate validation cohort of over a hundred different subjects was used. A later analysis re-examined previously published TCR beta repertoires from just over 650 donors and added high-resolution HLA genotyping to investigate patterns of TCR occurrence. In the later analysis, no new phenotypic data were used to find candidate immune exposures; instead, reliance was placed on TCR beta sequences and their occurrence across donors. The study was designed to test whether signatures of past pathogen exposure could be identified by cataloging public T cell receptors. On average, over 200,000 unique TCR beta nucleotide sequences were sequenced per donor among about 400 genotyped donors of the cohort, with 15% to 20% of those sequences being non-productive. Roughly five DR-DQ haplotypes were handled as single units for association and clustering because linkage in the cohort was strong. To predict cytomegalovirus infection status, the study combined high-throughput TCR immunosequencing, statistical association of individual TCRs with disease status, and machine learning. An early release covering approximately 600 HLA-typed donors comprised approximately 290 gigabases of sequencing data and some 79 million unique TCR sequences. Genome-wide SNP genotypes for about three fifths of the roughly 670 donors were used in a later genetic analysis, which treated that subset as a discovery cohort. The T cell repertoires of around 730 subjects were profiled by immunosequencing and related to cytomegalovirus serostatus. The number of donors typed differed by locus, with roughly 620-640 for A, B, C, DRB1 and DQB1, more than 500 for DQA1, over 600 for DPA1, and around 460 for DPB1. All discovery cohort repertoires had been generated using a single sequencing platform. To decide whether each TCR beta V gene segment behaved as functional or pseudogenic, an earlier analysis of some 600 of the donors relied on high-throughput TCR beta sequencing. Class I and class II HLA loci were covered by the typing at four-digit resolution. Donor age, sex, ethnicity and CMV serostatus were collected together with the repertoire data. Among the roughly 400 genotyped donors, approximately 82% belonged to the genetic ancestry cluster associated with self-reported Caucasian donors.

The paper's findings and limits, for the study overall: According to the authors, the approach could potentially be generalized to other disease states and immunological phenotypes. In a later analysis, HLA-associated TCR beta chains showed more clonal expansion and lower generation probabilities than non-associated chains that were equally common. Most TCR sequences were observed very rarely across donors, whereas some public TCRs were present in many individuals. At a false discovery rate of 0.05, a later analysis linked around 15,000 TCR beta sequences to specific HLA alleles. Because counts were too low, roughly 16 rarely observed V segments, including chromosome 9 orphons, were excluded from the earlier analysis of several hundred of the donors. Strong co-occurrence of HLA alleles, especially DR and DQ, made assigning TCR associations to individual alleles difficult. The 87-base-pair reads could not distinguish some IMGT-functional V segments, including TRBV6-2 and TRBV6-3, so those segments were excluded. A group of highly shared sequence variants was considered likely to be a technical artifact of the sequencing pipeline. In a later genetic analysis, fewer N-insertions in productive TCRs were reported among donors in an Asian-associated ancestry cluster than the roughly 670-donor mean. According to a later analysis, most CMV-associated TCR beta chains appeared to be HLA-restricted, and the HLA associations seemed to be driven largely by CMV exposure. A total of 150 to 200 TCR beta chains were listed by the study as associated with cytomegalovirus. A later analysis found that TCR association rates varied across HLA loci, with DRB1 alleles showing the most associated TCRs and HLA-C alleles the fewest. The presence/absence analyses assumed that sequencing depth was roughly uniform across donors, and that assumption may not be true. Linkage disequilibrium might explain the correlated functional status among segregating V segments, but an unknown experimental factor could not be ruled out. Because some donors lacked HLA typing at each locus, the association tests relied only on the typed subset. A further reported finding was that TCR beta sequences accurately predicted the HLA-A and HLA-B alleles for most subjects in the first cohort. Cytomegalovirus status was reported to be diagnosed by the classifier with high specificity and sensitivity in both the original and validation cohorts. In this cohort, only TCR beta chains were sequenced, and detectable features were limited by the absence of alpha or paired-chain data. In a later genetic analysis, a missense DCLRE1C variant was associated with V-gene and J-gene trimming of TCR beta chains, and the association was replicated in an independent cohort. The only immune exposure information available for the cohort was CMV serostatus. In an earlier analysis of around 600 of the donors, most TCR beta V segments appeared in productive rearrangements about 90% or about 30% of the time, broadly matching IMGT annotations. A few of the identified cytomegalovirus-associated TCR beta chains were confirmed in vitro to be specific for cytomegalovirus antigens. A later analysis reported that several top co-occurrence clusters appeared linked to parvovirus B19, influenza, CMV and Epstein-Barr virus.

The cohort was made up of under 800 healthy bone marrow donors. Cohort members were all nominally healthy when sampled, although unrecorded immune exposures were likely present. The donor was CMV seronegative and was included in the group of over 300 seronegative cohort members. A peripheral blood sample was collected from each donor, and TCR beta sequencing was performed on peripheral blood mononuclear cells. Genomic DNA extraction from the blood cell samples was performed with the Qiagen DNeasy Blood Extraction Kit. The CDR3 numbers 16 residues from cysteine through phenylalanine. The read is trimmed to its CDR3 DNA, 48 bases read in frame from base 1. At the junction V is shortened by 0 bases and J by 3 bases; bases outside the gene matches: 5. According to the germline V gene, CDR1 reads SGHRS and CDR2 reads YFSETQ. Concerning this clone itself: It has no known antigen specificity. No clone much larger than this one lies a single base away; base qualities are absent.

Receptors were amplified or captured by the immunoSEQ multiplex PCR assay. A mixture of 60 forward primers for TCR Vbeta segments and 13 reverse primers for TCR Jbeta segments was used in the multiplex PCR. The CDR3 region of rearranged TCR beta genes was amplified from genomic DNA with a multiplex PCR assay. Amplified TCR beta libraries were sequenced as 87-base-pair reads on the Illumina HiSeq System. In the authors' own workflow: Across the 670 or so repertoires, a later analysis counted around 80 million unique TCR beta chains, about 10 million of which were shared by at least two donors. A nearest-neighbor algorithm error-corrected the raw reads and collapsed the reads into unique sequences, merging closely related sequences to remove PCR and sequencing errors. CDR3 sequences were aligned to IMGT reference sequences to assign V, D and J gene segments. Each retained sequence needed at least a six-nucleotide match to both a V gene segment and a J gene segment. A rearrangement was called productive if the CDR3 had no stop codons and remained in frame with V and J, and every other rearrangement was called non-productive. CDR3 was defined according to IMGT convention as the region running from the second conserved V-encoded cysteine to the conserved J-encoded phenylalanine. In an earlier analysis of around 540 of the donors, sequences lacking an unambiguous match to a single V gene segment were excluded. An earlier analysis of 587 of the donors called V segments functional above 56.7% productive rearrangements and segregating when the between-donor standard deviation exceeded 5%. A statistical classification framework was built to diagnose cytomegalovirus status from the catalog of TCR beta chain sequences. In a later analysis, V and J genes were assigned by comparing TCR nucleotide sequences against IMGT/GENE-DB human TR gene sequences. In a later analysis, CDR3 sequences and most-parsimonious VDJ recombination scenarios were assigned using the TCRdist pipeline. In a later analysis, each TCR beta chain was defined by its CDR3 amino acid sequence together with its V-gene family, and reads without a unique V-gene family were excluded. In a later analysis, approximately 640 highly shared, low-generation-probability nucleotide sequences were removed to address suspected cross-contamination and a sequencing artifact. In a later analysis, a clonal expansion index for each public chain was calculated from normalized within-repertoire ranks of inferred template counts. Generation probabilities in a later analysis came from a VDJ recombination model fitted to out-of-frame rearrangements, and those results were checked against IGoR. In a later analysis, hypergeometric tests were used to score TCR-TCR, TCR-HLA and TCR-CMV co-occurrence, with a repertoire-size bias correction applied to TCR pairs. In a later analysis, false discovery rates were estimated by permuting HLA or CMV assignments 20 times. A later analysis grouped co-occurring TCRs with DBSCAN, adding TCRdist sequence similarity when clustering within HLA-allele-positive subsets. For co-occurrence clustering, repertoires with fewer than 30,000 or more than 120,000 public chains were excluded, along with about five repertoires with anomalous nucleotide sharing. This is the immuneACCESS table as TCRdb keeps it, with only in-frame sequences that have V and J called. A part of the clones is gone; compared with another copy, unresolved V genes explain less than half, and the rest is unexplained. The DNA was the basis for D and trimming; V, J and clone size are from that table. Present in this sample are 150,000 or so clones, around 77% of which were seen just once. Roughly 1% of the sample is taken by the ten largest.

Sequencing was done on a sample of PBMCs. The TCR comes from a woman aged 40 to 50 in good health and CMV-seronegative. The receptor chain draws on TRBV5-1 and TRBJ2-3, and 9 junctional nucleotides match TRBD2. CDR3 loop: CASSLVAGGPTDTQYF. The nucleotides are TGCGCCAGCAGCTTGGTGGCGGGAGGGCCAACAGATACGCAGTATTTT.